A single sample is the source of the 14 T cell receptor beta chains below, sequenced in a study of OX40 agonist ivuxolimab in advanced cancers. Libraries were prepared by immunoSEQ multiplex PCR; TCRdb keeps only in-frame clonotypes and omits some of them. The data contain 100,000 to 120,000 clones, approximately 89% of them singletons. This specimen was CD4+ or CD8+ T cells sorted from blood, taken in a trial of the OX40 agonist ivuxolimab. The source is an adult with an advanced solid tumor such as melanoma, head and neck, liver or kidney cancer.

The sample holds one count of this clone. This chain joins TRBV28 and TRBJ1-3, with a tentative D call TRBD1 (5 bases). The germline CDR1 and CDR2 sequences are MDHEN and SYDVKM. The V end lost 5 bases, the J end lost 3 bases, and 14 bases lay between the germline ends. The CDR3 runs 15 residues. CDR3 in amino acids: CASSPSGGIGNTIYF. In DNA form, the CDR3 reads TGTGCCAGCAGTCCCTCTGGGGGGATTGGAAACACCATATATTTT.

The chain has TRBV27 and TRBJ1-5; no reliable D call. The germline V gene encodes CDR1 MNHEY and CDR2 SMNVEV (reference sequence). The ends were cut back, 4 bases at V and 4 bases at J, with 17 bases in the middle. This CDR3 has 16 residues. The CDR3 DNA reads as TGTGCCAGCAGTTCCGTCGATGGCCGAAAAAATCAGCCCCAGCATTTT. Translating it yields CASSSVDGRKNQPQHF.

The V gene is TRBV5-8, the J gene TRBJ2-5; D tentatively fits TRBD1 or TRBD2 (6 bases each). The germline CDR1 and CDR2 sequences are SGHTS and YDEGEE. CDR3 length: 16 residues. Between the trimmed V and J ends, which lost 4 bases and 3 bases, there was a span of 19 bases. DNA for the CDR3: TGTGCCAGCAGCCCCGCCGGGGGCGCTGGAGAAGAGACCCAGTACTTC. This encodes CASSPAGGAGEETQYF.

The rearrangement links TRBV7-9 to TRBJ1-1; D remains ambiguous. Germline CDR1 SEHNR, CDR2 FQNEAQ (reference sequence). Trimming took off 6 bases at V and 1 base at J, with 15 bases between the two ends. This CDR3 region has 15 residues. The CDR3 region is CASRTSWRGNTEAFF. The CDR3 DNA is TGTGCCAGCAGAACATCGTGGCGGGGGAACACTGAAGCTTTCTTT.

This clone was observed once. The chain couples TRBV28 to TRBJ1-1; 7 nucleotides line up with TRBD1. Germline CDR1 MDHEN, CDR2 SYDVKM. Trimming cost V 4 bases and J 1 base; bases outside gene matches: 6. The CDR3 length is 15 residues. CDR3 bases: TGTGCCAGCAGTTCGCTCAGGGGGGGGAACACTGAAGCTTTCTTT. This codes for CASSSLRGGNTEAFF.

The gene calls are TRBV28 and TRBJ2-1; no definite D call. This CDR3 is 14 amino acids long. V was shortened by 9 bases and J by 1 base, with 13 bases between the two germline ends. Germline V gives CDR1 MDHEN, CDR2 SYDVKM. The CDR3 loop is CASRAGESYNEQFF. Written as DNA, the CDR3 is TGTGCCAGTAGGGCAGGAGAATCCTACAATGAGCAGTTCTTC.

This clone showed up just a few times. This chain links TRBV4-2 with TRBJ1-5; no reliable D call. Germline V lookup: CDR1 LGHNA, CDR2 YNFKEQ. The V gene lost 0 bases and the J gene lost 4 bases, with 4 bases spanning the gap. The CDR3 consists of 13 residues. CDR3 sequence: CASSQDHNQPQHF. CDR3 DNA: TGTGCCAGCAGCCAAGATCATAATCAGCCCCAGCATTTT.

The chain joins TRBV19 to TRBJ1-6, with a possible D match to TRBD1 (6 bases). Trimming removed 5 bases at V and 12 bases at J, with 8 bases between. The CDR3 runs to 11 residues. From germline, CDR1 is LNHDA and CDR2 SQIVND (reference sequence). The CDR3 nucleotides read TGTGCCAGTAGTTCAGGGGAACCCCTCCACTTT. The encoded protein is CASSSGEPLHF.

This clone appeared a single time. The chain has TRBV9 and TRBJ2-5; D gene unclear. The CDR3 is made up of 15 amino acids. Per the germline V gene, CDR1 is SGDLS and CDR2 is YYNGEE. V gave up 0 bases and J gave up 4 bases, with 13 bases separating them. The chain's CDR3 is CASSVDRGRGETQYF. The CDR3 coding sequence is TGTGCCAGCAGCGTAGATCGCGGAAGAGGAGAGACCCAGTACTTC.

A note on this clone: Other DNA variants within this sample encode the same CDR3. The V gene is TRBV18, the J gene TRBJ2-2, with D possibly TRBD2 on 6 matching bases. The CDR3 totals 13 residues. V shed 3 bases and J shed 5 bases, with 7 bases lying between them. CDR1 KGHSH and CDR2 LQKENI come from the germline V gene. The CDR3 region has the DNA TGTGCCAGCTCACCGGGGAGGACCGGGGAGCTGTTTTTT. Translating gives CASSPGRTGELFF. Full variable domain (outside the CDR3, taken from reference TRBV18 and TRBJ2-2): NAGVMQNPRHLVRRRGQEARLRCSPMKGHSHVYWYRQLPEEGLKFMVYLQKENIIDESGMPKERFSAEFPKEGPSILRIQQVVRGDSAAYFCASSPGRTGELFFGEGSRLTVL.

This clone came up once. The V call is TRBV5-1, the J call TRBJ1-1; 8 nucleotides agree with TRBD1. The V segment lost 4 bases and the J segment 5 bases; nucleotides outside the gene matches: 10. Per germline, CDR1 SGHRS and CDR2 YFSETQ. The CDR3 totals 15 residues. This chain's CDR3 is CASSKDRASGTEAFF. The DNA of the CDR3 is TGCGCCAGCAGCAAGGACAGGGCATCGGGGACTGAAGCTTTCTTT.

This chain connects TRBV4-3 to TRBJ2-1; D unclear. V was shortened by 0 bases and J by 15 bases, with 18 bases between the two germline ends. This CDR3 has 14 amino acids. CDR1 LGHNA and CDR2 YSLEER come from the germline V gene. For the CDR3, the DNA is TGCGCCAGCAGCCAAGATCGTGGTAGCCTCGTGGGGTTCTTC. Translating gives CASSQDRGSLVGFF.

V gene TRBV19 combines with J gene TRBJ2-3; D is perhaps TRBD2 (5 bases). The CDR3 loop spans 16 amino acids. The V gene lost 3 bases and the J gene lost 4 bases, with 17 bases spanning the gap. In germline, CDR1 is LNHDA, CDR2 SQIVND (reference sequence). CDR3 amino acids: CASSISRGPRADTQYF. The CDR3 DNA reads TGTGCCAGTAGTATTTCCCGCGGCCCGCGGGCAGATACGCAGTATTTT.

Here the CDR3 DNA reads TGTGCCAGCAGCTTAGGGGGGCAAACTGAAGCTTTCTTT. Its protein product is CASSLGGQTEAFF. The V call is TRBV7-2, the J call TRBJ1-1, with a weak D call TRBD1 (6 bases). In germline, CDR1 is SGHTA, CDR2 FQGNSA. V shed 1 base and J shed 5 bases, with 8 bases lying between them. CDR3 size: 13 residues.